This entry features one T cell receptor (beta chain) sequence. The TCRbeta library was prepared with unique molecular identifiers. TCRdb reprocessed the PCR reads with MiXCR, giving one entry per CDR3 protein. Among roughly 400,000 distinct CDR3 sequences listed, around 20% were seen once. Trimming took 6 bases from V and 6 from J, leaving 11 bases between them. The V gene's germline CDR1 is MNHNY and CDR2 SVGAGI (reference sequence). The CDR3 has 13 amino acids. This sample is part of a study of T-cell reconstitution after alpha-beta-depleted transplantation in children. This sequence joins TRBV6-6 and TRBJ2-2, with D perhaps TRBD1 (5 bases). The sequence derives from a human donor who donated a stem cell graft to a child with acute myeloid leukemia. The sequencing used PBMCs from the stem cell graft donor, collected from the stem cell graft. The CDR3 sequence is CASRLGVPGELFF. CDR3 coding DNA: TGTGCCAGCAGGCTAGGGGTTCCCGGGGAGCTGTTTTTT.